Below, 10 T cell receptor beta chains from the same sample are listed, as sequenced in a study of cytomegalovirus exposure and HLA in healthy donors. The assay was immunoSEQ multiplex PCR, and TCRdb's table has in-frame clones only and misses some. This table has about 330,000 clones, 75% to 90% appearing once. Source material: PBMCs. These receptors were collected from a woman in her 30s in good health and CMV-seropositive.

V gene TRBV28 combines with J gene TRBJ2-2; 8 bases are shared with TRBD1. The germline V gene encodes CDR1 MDHEN and CDR2 SYDVKM. V lost 10 bases, J lost 8 bases, and 15 bases stayed unmatched. This CDR3 comprises 15 residues. Here the CDR3 reads CATTPNRGMVGELFF. The CDR3 DNA follows: TGTGCCACCACCCCGAACAGGGGGATGGTGGGGGAGCTGTTTTTT.

The CDR3 is CASSPTGPSYNEQFF. In DNA, the CDR3 is TGCGCCAGCAGCCCCACAGGACCTTCCTACAATGAGCAGTTCTTC. The genes are TRBV5-1 and TRBJ2-1; a weak D match, TRBD1 (5 bases). CDR1 is SGHRS and CDR2 is YFSETQ in the germline V gene. V gave up 4 bases and J gave up 1 base, with 12 bases separating them. This CDR3 is built from 15 residues.

This clone was seen a few times. This chain connects TRBV29-1 to TRBJ2-7; D perhaps matches TRBD2 (6 bases). The CDR3 covers 12 residues. The germline V gene has CDR1 SQVTM and CDR2 ANQGSEA. Trimming stripped 8 bases from V and 6 bases from J, with 17 bases between. The CDR3 bases are TGCAGCACTAGCTCCGGGGCAAGCGAGCAGTACTTC. It codes for CSTSSGASEQYF.

This chain joins TRBV28 and TRBJ1-5, with D hard to call. CDR3 size: 15 residues. The V and J ends lost 3 bases and 3 bases respectively, with 12 bases between them. Per the germline V gene, CDR1 is MDHEN and CDR2 is SYDVKM. CDR3 sequence: CASSFSLRPNQPQHF. The CDR3 nucleotides read TGTGCCAGCAGTTTTTCCCTTAGGCCCAATCAGCCCCAGCATTTT.

A few counts support this clone. The chain carries TRBV9 and TRBJ2-7; TRBD1 matches at 7 bases. CDR3 length equals 15 residues. V lost 0 bases, J lost 4 bases, and 7 bases stayed unmatched. CDR1 SGDLS and CDR2 YYNGEE come from the germline V gene. The CDR3 DNA reads TGTGCCAGCAGCGTAGGACAGGGCTGGGGGTACGAGCAGTACTTC. It is translated as CASSVGQGWGYEQYF. Based on the CDR3 plus reference TRBV9 and TRBJ2-7, the full variable domain is DSGVTQTPKHLITATGQRVTLRCSPRSGDLSVYWYQQSLDQGLQFLIQYYNGEERAKGNILERFSAQQFPDLHSELNLSSLELGDSALYFCASSVGQGWGYEQYFGPGTRLTVT.

The chain has TRBV29-1 and TRBJ1-1; TRBD1 might be the D (6 bases). Germline values: CDR1 SQVTM, CDR2 ANQGSEA. The CDR3 is 13 amino acids. The V gene lost 6 bases and the J gene lost 3 bases, with 14 bases spanning the gap. CDR3 amino acids: CSVGDTRYTEAFF. DNA of the CDR3: TGCAGCGTCGGGGACACCCGTTACACTGAAGCTTTCTTT.

The chain carries TRBV7-6 and TRBJ2-7; D ambiguous. This CDR3 region has 14 residues. Trimming stripped 2 bases from V and 2 bases from J, with 10 bases between. Germline CDR1 SGHVS, CDR2 FNYEAQ. The CDR3 coding sequence is TGTGCCAGCAGCTTATACAGACCACCCTACGAGCAGTACTTC. Protein sequence: CASSLYRPPYEQYF.

This clone occurred a few times. The V gene is TRBV19, the J gene TRBJ1-6; a possible D gene is TRBD1 (5 bases). This CDR3 spans 15 amino acids. Germline V gives CDR1 LNHDA, CDR2 SQIVND (reference sequence). V was shortened by 3 bases and J by 6 bases, with 12 bases between the two germline ends. The CDR3 nucleotides are TGTGCCAGTAGTATCACTGGGACCGCTAATTCACCCCTCCACTTT. Its protein is CASSITGTANSPLHF.

V is TRBV5-1 and J is TRBJ1-4; TRBD1 is a possible D gene (6 bases). CDR1 and CDR2 (germline): SGHRS, YFSETQ. CDR3 length: 17 amino acids. Deletions cut 0 bases from V and 6 bases from J, with 18 bases between. The CDR3 sequence is CASSLGARGLQDEKLFF. CDR3 bases: TGCGCCAGCAGCTTGGGGGCCAGGGGCCTACAGGATGAAAAACTGTTTTTT.

The V and J genes are TRBV7-9 and TRBJ2-7, with TRBD1 matching over 7 bases. The CDR3 length is 17 residues. The germline V gene encodes CDR1 SEHNR and CDR2 FQNEAQ (reference sequence). V gave up 3 bases and J gave up 1 base; unmatched junction bases: 12. CDR3 nucleotides: TGTGCCAGCAGCTTTCACAGCCGGGACAGCGTTTCCTACGAGCAGTACTTC. Translated, it gives CASSFHSRDSVSYEQYF.